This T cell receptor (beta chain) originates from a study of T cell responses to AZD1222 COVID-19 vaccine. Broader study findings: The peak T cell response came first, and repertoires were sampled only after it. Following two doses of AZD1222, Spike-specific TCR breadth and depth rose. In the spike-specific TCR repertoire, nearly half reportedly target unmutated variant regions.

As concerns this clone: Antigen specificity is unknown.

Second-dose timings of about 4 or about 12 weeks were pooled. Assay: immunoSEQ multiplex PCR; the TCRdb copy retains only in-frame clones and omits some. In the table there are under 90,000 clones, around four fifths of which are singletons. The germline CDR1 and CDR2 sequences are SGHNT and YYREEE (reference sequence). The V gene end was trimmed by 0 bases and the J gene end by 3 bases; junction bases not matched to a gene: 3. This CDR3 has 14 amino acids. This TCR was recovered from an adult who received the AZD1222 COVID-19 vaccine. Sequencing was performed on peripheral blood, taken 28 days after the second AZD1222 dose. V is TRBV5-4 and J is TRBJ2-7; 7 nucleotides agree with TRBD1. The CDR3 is CASSLVDRDYEQYF. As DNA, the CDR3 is TGTGCCAGCAGCTTGGTTGACAGGGACTACGAGCAGTACTTC.